One and the same sample provided the 5 T cell receptor beta chains below, sequenced in a study of blood T cell repertoires in COVID-19. The protocol was immunoSEQ multiplex PCR, while the TCRdb copy is restricted to in-frame clones and leaves out a portion. The sample lists around 310,000 clones, around 90% occurring once. Sequencing was done on a sample of peripheral blood. The source is a woman between 40 and 55 years old with COVID-19, enrolled during active disease.

CDR3 coding DNA: TGTGCCAGCAGTTTCAACAGCAACTATGGCTACACCTTC. This sequence encodes CASSFNSNYGYTF. This chain connects TRBV28 to TRBJ1-2, with no clear D. V shed 3 bases and J shed 2 bases, with 7 bases lying between them. Germline CDR1 and CDR2: MDHEN and SYDVKM. CDR3 length: 13 residues.

V is TRBV24-1 and J is TRBJ2-1, with 10 bases matching TRBD2. From germline, CDR1 is KGHDR and CDR2 SFDVKD. This CDR3 has 17 residues. J gave up 2 bases and V 3 bases, and 6 bases lay outside the gene matches. CDR3 in amino acids: CATSDTGAGGTYNEQFF. For the CDR3, the DNA is TGTGCCACCAGTGATACTGGAGCGGGAGGGACCTACAATGAGCAGTTCTTC.

The chain carries TRBV27 and TRBJ1-1; 9 bases match TRBD1. Trimming took 5 bases from V and 4 from J; bases not matched to a gene: 5. Germline V gene lookup returns CDR1 MNHEY and CDR2 SMNVEV (reference sequence). The CDR3 totals 14 residues. CDR3 in DNA: TGTGCCAGCAGTCTAGACAGGGGGGGCACTGAAGCTTTCTTT. Translated: CASSLDRGGTEAFF.

This clone showed up just once. CDR3 coding DNA: TGCGCCAGCAGCTTGGGAATGGGTCAGGGTAAAACTGAAGCTTTCTTT. This translates into CASSLGMGQGKTEAFF. The rearrangement links TRBV5-1 to TRBJ1-1; TRBD1 might be the D (5 bases). From germline, CDR1 is SGHRS and CDR2 YFSETQ. The CDR3 spans 16 residues. The V end was cut by 0 bases, the J end by 5 bases, with 17 bases between.

The chain carries TRBV28 and TRBJ2-4; tentative D call: TRBD1 (5 bases). The V and J ends lost 7 bases and 6 bases respectively, with 13 bases between them. CDR1 and CDR2 (germline): MDHEN, SYDVKM. This CDR3 is built from 13 residues. This CDR3 is CASNQGHLNIQYF. The DNA for the CDR3 is TGTGCCAGCAACCAAGGACACCTAAACATTCAGTACTTC.